This is a list of T cell receptor beta chains from one sample in a study of PD-L1 blockade in urothelial cancer. Using immunoSEQ multiplex PCR, the repertoire was profiled, and TCRdb retains in-frame clones only, with some absent. The repertoire has about 49,000 clones, about four fifths of them found once; the top ten carry roughly 10%. Sequenced material: PBMCs, taken around atezolizumab (anti-PD-L1) treatment. The receptors shown here come from a man between 65 and 85 years old with urothelial cancer. The conserved cysteine and the conserved F or W are not part of the CDR3 here. The order of the fields is J gene, V gene, CDR3 protein.

TRBJ2-1 | TRBV10-2 | ASSSGSSYNEQF
TRBJ2-7 | TRBV2 | ASSERGDEQY
TRBJ1-2 | TRBV5-1 | ASTVGQGGNYGYT
TRBJ1-2 | TRBV28 | ASSGTKSGYT
TRBJ1-3 | TRBV28 | ASGGETEVLGNTIY
TRBJ1-5 | TRBV10-2 | ASRQGSGNQPQH
TRBJ2-6 | TRBV10-3 | AIRAGQGAIGANVLT
TRBJ1-3 | TRBV30 | ACTGTGGSFFSGNTIY
TRBJ2-2 | TRBV7-3 | ASSPFQGTGELF
TRBJ2-2 | TRBV5-4 | ASSPGLAGGTNTGELF
TRBJ2-1 | TRBV27 | ASSLSGGEYNEQF
TRBJ2-5 | TRBV9 | ASSVDQARETQY
TRBJ2-5 | TRBV30 | AWSRGRETQY
TRBJ2-7 | TRBV9 | ASNAFLREAYEQY
TRBJ1-3 | TRBV6-1 | ASSEIETGSGNTIY
TRBJ2-7 | TRBV19 | ASSIGETGAYEQY
TRBJ2-7 | TRBV2 | ASKGESESYEQY